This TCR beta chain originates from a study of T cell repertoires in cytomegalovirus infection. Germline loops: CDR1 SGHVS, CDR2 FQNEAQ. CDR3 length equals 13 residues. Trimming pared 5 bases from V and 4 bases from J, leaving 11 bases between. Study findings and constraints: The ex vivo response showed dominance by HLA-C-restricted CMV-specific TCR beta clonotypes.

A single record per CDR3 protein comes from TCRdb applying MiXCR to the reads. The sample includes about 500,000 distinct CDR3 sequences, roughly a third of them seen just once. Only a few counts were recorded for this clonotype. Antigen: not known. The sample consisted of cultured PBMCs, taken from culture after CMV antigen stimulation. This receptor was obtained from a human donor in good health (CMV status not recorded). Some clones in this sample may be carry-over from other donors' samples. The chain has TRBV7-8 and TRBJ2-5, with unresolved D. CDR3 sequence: CASSPLVGETQYF. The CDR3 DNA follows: TGTGCCAGCAGCCCCTTAGTTGGAGAGACCCAGTACTTC.